Presented here are 27 T cell receptor beta chains from one specimen sequenced in a study of control samples from healthy donors and cancer patients. Some clones are missing from TCRdb's copy, which holds only in-frame ones; the method was immunoSEQ multiplex PCR. Here the sample spans 100,000 to 150,000 clones, over 75% being singletons. Sequencing was performed on blood. All receptors derive from a man aged 18-30 years in good health.

The rearrangement links TRBV5-4 to TRBJ2-1; TRBD2 is a possible D gene (5 bases). Germline V lookup: CDR1 SGHNT, CDR2 YYREEE (reference sequence). Trimming removed 0 bases from V and 11 bases from J, with 18 bases in between. This CDR3 region has 15 residues. CDR3 protein: CASSLGGSTGWKQFF. CDR3 DNA sequence: TGTGCCAGCAGCTTGGGAGGTAGCACGGGATGGAAGCAGTTCTTC.

In its sample, this clone was seen once. In DNA form, the CDR3 reads TGTGCCAGCAGTTTCCCCGCGGGCAGGGACGAAAAACTGTTTTTT. Residues: CASSFPAGRDEKLFF. The chain joins TRBV28 to TRBJ1-4; TRBD1 is a possible D gene (5 bases). The CDR3 consists of 15 residues. Trimming took off 3 bases at V and 8 bases at J, with 16 bases between the two ends. Germline V gene lookup returns CDR1 MDHEN and CDR2 SYDVKM.

The J gene is TRBJ2-7, the V gene TRBV6-5, with 8 bases identical to TRBD2. The CDR3 length is 12 residues. CDR1 is MNHEY, CDR2 SVGAGI, per germline. Trimming removed 7 bases from V and 3 bases from J; junction bases left unmatched: 2. The chain's CDR3 is CASIGGGYEQYF. In DNA, the CDR3 is TGTGCCAGCATCGGGGGGGGCTACGAGCAGTACTTC.

This clone was found once. J is TRBJ1-5 and V is TRBV11-2; no clear D gene. The germline V and J ends were trimmed by 0 bases and 7 bases, with 7 bases remaining between them. The length of the CDR3 is 13 residues. Germline CDR1 and CDR2: SGHAT and FQNNGV. CDR3 in DNA: TGTGCCAGCAGCTTAGATCGGGCACAGCCCCAGCATTTT. Its protein product is CASSLDRAQPQHF.

J is TRBJ1-5 and V is TRBV28; D might be TRBD1 (6 bases). Per germline, CDR1 MDHEN and CDR2 SYDVKM. This CDR3 has 15 residues. V was shortened by 2 bases and J by 6 bases, with 14 bases between the two germline ends. The CDR3 nucleotides read TGTGCCAGCAGTTTACGTACAGGGAACGGTCAGCCCCAGCATTTT. Translation gives CASSLRTGNGQPQHF.

V usage is TRBV19 and J usage is TRBJ1-1; D unclear. Looked up from germline, CDR1 is LNHDA and CDR2 is SQIVND (reference sequence). The length of the CDR3 is 9 residues. Trimming stripped 9 bases from V and 11 bases from J, with 10 bases between. The CDR3: CASGEVAFF. The CDR3 DNA sequence: TGTGCCAGCGGCGAGGTGGCTTTCTTT.

Written as DNA, the CDR3 is TGTGCCAGCTCCCTAGCGGGAGGGTACCCTGAGCAGTTCTTC. Translating it yields CASSLAGGYPEQFF. The chain recombines TRBV19 with TRBJ2-1; 12 positions agree with TRBD2. The CDR3 is 14 residues long. V was pared by 9 bases and J by 9 bases, with 9 bases of the junction left unmatched. Looked up from germline, CDR1 is LNHDA and CDR2 is SQIVND (reference sequence).

The chain uses TRBV19 and TRBJ2-2, with TRBD2 matching over 7 bases. V lost 2 bases, J lost 7 bases, and 7 bases stayed unmatched. The germline V gene encodes CDR1 LNHDA and CDR2 SQIVND (reference sequence). CDR3 size: 15 residues. The DNA for the CDR3 is TGTGCCAGTAGTATAAACGGGAGGCGTAACGGGGAGCTGTTTTTT. It encodes CASSINGRRNGELFF.

This chain uses TRBV24-1 with TRBJ1-6; D gene uncertain. Germline CDR1 reads KGHDR; CDR2 reads SFDVKD. Deletions cut 4 bases from V and 3 bases from J, with 6 bases between. This CDR3 is built from 14 residues. The CDR3 protein is CATSEDRYNSPLHF. DNA for the CDR3: TGTGCCACCAGTGAAGACCGCTATAATTCACCCCTCCACTTT.

This chain uses TRBV30 with TRBJ2-3, with TRBD2 as a possible D gene (6 bases). The CDR3 sequence is 15 residues long. Trimming cost V 0 bases and J 0 bases, with 10 bases left between them. Germline V gene data show CDR1 as GTSNPN and CDR2 as SVGIG (reference sequence). CDR3: CAWSVGAGSTDTQYF. Written as DNA, the CDR3 is TGTGCCTGGAGTGTTGGAGCGGGTAGCACAGATACGCAGTATTTT.

This chain connects TRBV27 to TRBJ1-4; 8 nucleotides line up with TRBD1. From germline, CDR1 is MNHEY and CDR2 SMNVEV (reference sequence). CDR3 length: 16 residues. The V segment lost 5 bases and the J segment 8 bases; nucleotides outside the gene matches: 13. CDR3 nucleotides: TGTGCCAGCAGTCAAGGACAGGGTATGAGTCGGGAAAAACTGTTTTTT. This gives the protein CASSQGQGMSREKLFF.

This rearrangement joins TRBV11-2 to TRBJ2-2; D is unresolved. This CDR3 comprises 14 residues. V lost 2 bases to trimming and J lost 6 bases, with 10 bases between them. In germline, CDR1 is SGHAT, CDR2 FQNNGV. DNA of the CDR3: TGTGCCAGCAGCTTATCATCCGGATCCGGGGAGCTGTTTTTT. Its protein product is CASSLSSGSGELFF.

The chain employs TRBV28 and TRBJ1-4; the D gene is possibly TRBD1 (6 bases). This CDR3 spans 18 amino acids. Germline values: CDR1 MDHEN, CDR2 SYDVKM. The ends were cut back, 3 bases at V and 5 bases at J, with 22 bases in the middle. In nucleotides, the CDR3 is TGTGCCAGCAGTTTCTTGTTGTGGGGGCCCATACTAAATGAAAAACTGTTTTTT. Amino acids: CASSFLLWGPILNEKLFF.

V is TRBV5-1 and J is TRBJ2-6; the D is unclear. The V and J ends lost 7 bases and 3 bases respectively, with 11 bases between them. Looked up from germline, CDR1 is SGHRS and CDR2 is YFSETQ. The length of the CDR3 is 14 residues. CDR3 in DNA: TGCGCCAGCTTTTATGACGGTGGGGCCAACGTCCTGACTTTC. Amino acid sequence: CASFYDGGANVLTF.

In its sample, this clone was seen once. The J gene is TRBJ2-7, the V gene TRBV11-3, with TRBD1 identical over 9 bases. Germline CDR1 reads SGHNT; CDR2 reads YENEEA. CDR3 length: 16 residues. Germline trimming cut 6 bases from V and 1 base from J; bases unmatched to any gene: 10. CDR3 protein: CASSPGRGTGSYEQYF. The CDR3, as DNA: TGTGCCAGCAGTCCGGGTCGCGGGACAGGGTCCTACGAGCAGTACTTC. The whole variable domain, remainder taken from reference TRBV11-3 and TRBJ2-7, is EAGVVQSPRYKIIEKKQPVAFWCNPISGHNTLYWYLQNLGQGPELLIRYENEEAVDDSQLPKDRFSAERLKGVDSTLKIQPAELGDSAVYLCASSPGRGTGSYEQYFGPGTRLTVT.

This rearrangement joins TRBV5-1 to TRBJ2-5; TRBD2 matches 7 bases. This CDR3 has 14 amino acids. Germline V gives CDR1 SGHRS, CDR2 YFSETQ. Trimming removed 3 bases from V and 1 base from J; junction bases left unmatched: 3. The CDR3 protein is CASSSREPQETQYF. CDR3 DNA: TGCGCCAGCAGCTCGCGGGAGCCCCAAGAGACCCAGTACTTC.

The V and J genes are TRBV5-1 and TRBJ1-5, with D hard to call. This CDR3 contains 15 residues. The germline V and J ends were trimmed by 1 base and 5 bases, with 13 bases remaining between them. Germline V gene sequence: CDR1 SGHRS, CDR2 YFSETQ. The CDR3 DNA reads TGCGCCAGCAGCTTGTCGGGCAGCGGGGATCAGCCCCAGCATTTT. Its protein is CASSLSGSGDQPQHF.

V is TRBV3-1 (or the pseudogene TRBV3-2) and J is TRBJ2-3; 9 nucleotides line up with TRBD2. CDR3 length: 14 amino acids. Germline CDR1 reads LGHDT; CDR2 reads YNNKEL (reference sequence). V lost 0 bases and J lost 10; bases outside the gene matches: 5. CDR3 region: CASSQDRGGGAQYF. CDR3 nucleotides: TGTGCCAGCAGCCAAGATCGTGGCGGGGGGGCGCAGTATTTT.

The chain combines TRBV18 with TRBJ1-1, with D maybe TRBD1 (5 bases). Germline CDR1 and CDR2: KGHSH and LQKENI. The CDR3 covers 18 residues. Trimming shortened V by 5 bases and J by 4 bases, and 26 bases separated the two germline ends. The CDR3 here is CASSEQALVSREGTEAFF. The CDR3, as DNA: TGTGCCAGCTCAGAACAGGCCCTCGTCTCGCGGGAAGGCACTGAAGCTTTCTTT.

This clone showed up just once. This chain connects TRBV6-5 to TRBJ1-2; the D is unclear. Trimming removed 8 bases from V and 1 base from J, with 17 bases in between. The CDR3 has 15 residues. Germline loops: CDR1 MNHEY, CDR2 SVGAGI. CDR3 in DNA: TGTGCCAGCTCTTTCGGCGGGAACGGTAACTATGGCTACACCTTC. It translates to CASSFGGNGNYGYTF.

The J gene is TRBJ2-3, the V gene TRBV29-1, with 8 bases that match TRBD2. The CDR3 covers 17 residues. Germline assignment: CDR1 SQVTM and CDR2 ANQGSEA. J gave up 4 bases and V 4 bases, and 16 bases lay outside the gene matches. CDR3: CSVVIREGRFVPDTQYF. CDR3 in DNA: TGCAGCGTTGTAATTCGGGAGGGCCGTTTCGTTCCAGATACGCAGTATTTT.

The chain combines TRBV5-1 with TRBJ1-2, with 9 bases lining up with TRBD1. Germline trimming cut 0 bases from V and 1 base from J; bases unmatched to any gene: 4. Germline loops: CDR1 SGHRS, CDR2 YFSETQ. This CDR3 comprises 16 residues. Here the CDR3 reads CASSLEPTGGNYGYTF. The CDR3 nucleotides read TGCGCCAGCAGCTTGGAGCCGACAGGGGGTAACTATGGCTACACCTTC.

The chain employs TRBV6-5 and TRBJ2-4; D is possibly TRBD1 (5 bases). The V gene's germline CDR1 is MNHEY and CDR2 SVGAGI. CDR3 length: 15 residues. The V end lost 4 bases, the J end lost 2 bases, and 12 bases lay between the germline ends. Written as DNA, the CDR3 is TGTGCCAGCAGTTCCATCAGGGTTTCCAAAAACATTCAGTACTTC. It codes for CASSSIRVSKNIQYF.

The rearrangement joins TRBV25-1 to TRBJ2-3, with a possible D match to TRBD1 (5 bases). Germline-derived CDR1 and CDR2 are MGHDK and SYGVNS. The V and J ends lost 8 bases and 3 bases respectively, with 12 bases between them. CDR3 size: 13 residues. The CDR3 DNA follows: TGTGCCAGCGTTCCGGACACGACAGATACGCAGTATTTT. Protein product: CASVPDTTDTQYF. Combining the CDR3 with reference TRBV25-1 and TRBJ2-3 gives the whole variable domain EADIYQTPRYLVIGTGKKITLECSQTMGHDKMYWYQQDPGMELHLIHYSYGVNSTEKGDLSSESTVSRIRTEHFPLTLESARPSHTSQYLCASVPDTTDTQYFGPGTRLTVL.

This clone was seen more than once but under ten times. The J gene is TRBJ2-3, the V gene TRBV7-9, with D unclear. Germline values: CDR1 SEHNR, CDR2 FQNEAQ (reference sequence). The CDR3 has 14 residues. Trimming stripped 5 bases from V and 1 base from J, with 10 bases between. CDR3 bases: TGTGCCAGCAGCGCTAGTCTGGGCACAGATACGCAGTATTTT. Translation gives CASSASLGTDTQYF.

The V call is TRBV27, the J call TRBJ1-4, with 9 bases fitting TRBD1. The CDR3 runs to 17 residues. V lost 6 bases, J lost 1 base, and 9 bases stayed unmatched. The germline V gene encodes CDR1 MNHEY and CDR2 SMNVEV (reference sequence). The CDR3 spells CASSRTGGGETNEKLFF. The CDR3 region has the DNA TGTGCCAGCAGCCGCACAGGGGGCGGTGAAACTAATGAAAAACTGTTTTTT.

This clone appeared once. The chain has TRBV6-5 and TRBJ2-7; 7 bases agree with TRBD1. Trimming took 1 base from V and 3 from J; bases not matched to a gene: 6. The CDR3 is 15 amino acids. CDR1 and CDR2 (germline): MNHEY, SVGAGI. CDR3 bases: TGTGCCAGCAGTTACTACGACAGGGTCAACTACGAGCAGTACTTC. This sequence encodes CASSYYDRVNYEQYF.